Listed here are 19 T cell receptor beta chains from one sample, sequenced in a study of tumor-infiltrating lymphocytes in primary liver carcinoma. Germline DNA was also extracted, with blood RNA taken from unsorted whole blood. Production of TCR beta cDNA used roughly 500 ng total RNA together with a constant-region primer. Employing slightly modified ARM-PCR, three nested multiplex PCR rounds were run, and these gave rise to the TCR beta libraries. The study ran its first two PCR rounds for around 9 cycles each, using TRBV1-TRBV30 forward primers and a C-beta reverse primer. TCRdb re-called the multiplex PCR reads through MiXCR, storing one row per CDR3 protein. The sample includes hundreds of thousands of distinct CDR3 sequences, almost 60% of them seen just once. Sequencing used peripheral blood. These receptors came from a young woman with primary liver carcinoma and hepatitis B virus infection.

This clonotype was detected ten times or more. The rearrangement uses TRBV12-5 and TRBJ1-1; D ambiguous. Germline lookup yields CDR1 LGHNT and CDR2 FRNRAP. The CDR3 is made up of 13 amino acids. V gave up 2 bases and J gave up 0 bases, with 4 bases separating them. CDR3 DNA: TGTGCTAGTGGTTTGAATCTGAACACTGAAGCTTTCTTT. Protein: CASGLNLNTEAFF.

The rearrangement joins TRBV11-3 to TRBJ2-7, with TRBD2 matching over 8 bases. CDR1 is SGHNT, CDR2 YENEEA, per germline. V lost 5 bases and J lost 5; bases outside the gene matches: 11. This CDR3 comprises 15 residues. The CDR3 DNA reads as TGTGCCAGCAGCCCCCCGGGACTAGGGGCCAACGAGCAGTACTTC. It yields the protein CASSPPGLGANEQYF.

Concerning this clonotype itself: Just one base apart from a much larger clone, this may be a read error. The chain recombines TRBV12-3 or TRBV12-4 with TRBJ2-2; D is possibly TRBD1 or TRBD2 (5 bases each). This CDR3 comprises 15 residues. The CDR3 sequence: CANSARGGGTGELFF. The DNA for the CDR3 is TGTGCCAACAGTGCCCGGGGCGGTGGCACCGGGGAGCTGTTTTTT.

This clonotype has ten or more counts. The CDR3 region is CSADDGSRLGYTF. The CDR3 bases are TGCAGCGCCGACGACGGGTCCAGGCTTGGCTACACCTTC. The rearrangement uses TRBV29-1 and TRBJ1-2; D gene uncertain. Germline CDR1 SQVTM, CDR2 ANQGSEA. V dropped 7 bases and J dropped 7 bases, with 19 bases sitting between them. CDR3 size: 13 residues.

Concerning this clonotype: A read error may account for a junction end that differs from germline. The rearrangement joins TRBV6-5 to TRBJ2-7, with TRBD1 matching 7 bases. The CDR3 sequence is 15 residues long. CDR1 and CDR2 from the germline V gene are MNHEY and SVGAGI. CDR3 DNA sequence: TGTGCTAGCAATTTCAAGGTGGGACAGCGCTACGAGCAGTACTTC. Its translation: CASNFKVGQRYEQYF.

The CDR3 DNA sequence: TGCGCCAGCAGCAGAGCTCTTTCTACAGTTCTGTCCCCTGAAGCTTTCTTT. Protein product: CASSRALSTVLSPEAFF. V and J are TRBV4-3 and TRBJ1-1; no firm D call. Trimming removed 5 bases from V and 6 bases from J, with 25 bases in between. From germline, CDR1 is LGHNA and CDR2 YSLEER. CDR3 length equals 17 residues.

V gene TRBV7-9 combines with J gene TRBJ2-1, with D tentatively TRBD2 (6 bases). The V and J ends lost 7 bases and 1 base respectively, with 17 bases between them. There are 16 residues in the CDR3. Germline V gene data show CDR1 as SEHNR and CDR2 as FQNEAQ (reference sequence). DNA of the CDR3: TGTGCCAGCAACCTATCAAGCGGGCCTTCCTACAATGAGCAGTTCTTC. Protein product: CASNLSSGPSYNEQFF. Together with reference TRBV7-9 and TRBJ2-1, the CDR3 gives the full variable domain: DTGVSQNPRHKITKRGQNVTFRCDPISEHNRLYWYRQTLGQGPEFLTYFQNEAQLEKSRLLSDRFSAERPKGSFSTLEIQRTEQGDSAMYLCASNLSSGPSYNEQFFGPGTRLTVL.

About this clonotype: At one of its ends the junction is not consistent with the germline gene, which may arise from a read error. V usage is TRBV11-2 and J usage is TRBJ1-2; a possible D gene is TRBD1 (6 bases). The CDR3 is made up of 14 amino acids. Germline-derived CDR1 and CDR2 are SGHAT and FQNNGV. The CDR3: CASSLEGRGYDYTF. DNA of the CDR3: TGTGCCAGCAGCTTAGAGGGCAGGGGCTATGACTACACCTTC.

Regarding this clonotype: Its ends do not fully match the called genes, so a read error is possible. The J gene is TRBJ2-1, the V gene TRBV4-3; the match to TRBD2 covers 7 bases. CDR1 and CDR2 (germline): LGHNA, YSLEER. The length of the CDR3 is 17 residues. This CDR3 reads CTSSQVLVGGDVNEQFF. The CDR3 DNA sequence: TGCACCAGCAGCCAAGTTCTAGTGGGAGGGGATGTCAATGAGCAGTTCTTC.

This rearrangement joins TRBV6-1 to TRBJ2-4; 15 nucleotides agree with TRBD2. CDR1 MNHNS and CDR2 SASEGT come from the germline V gene. V lost 3 bases and J lost 16; bases outside the gene matches: 4. The CDR3 has 13 amino acids. This CDR3 is CASSEGLAGGSYF. The CDR3 DNA sequence: TGTGCCAGCAGTGAGGGACTAGCGGGAGGCTCTTACTTC.

The chain uses TRBV28 and TRBJ2-4; 7 nucleotides line up with TRBD1. This CDR3 is 16 amino acids long. CDR1 is MDHEN and CDR2 is SYDVKM in the germline V gene. The V and J ends lost 3 bases and 0 bases, in that order; junction bases with no gene match: 5. CDR3 amino acids: CASSLLTGLAKNIQYF. The CDR3 bases are TGTGCCAGCAGTTTGTTGACAGGGCTAGCCAAAAACATTCAGTACTTC.

This clonotype showed up many times. The CDR3 DNA follows: TGTGCCAGCAGCTTAGTGGTACTAGCGGGAGTGAGGGAGGAGACCCAGTACTTC. This codes for CASSLVVLAGVREETQYF. The chain employs TRBV11-2 and TRBJ2-5; 11 bases line up with TRBD2. V trimming: 1 base; J trimming: 5 bases; junction bases outside the gene matches: 12. Germline CDR1 reads SGHAT; CDR2 reads FQNNGV. CDR3 length: 18 residues.

V usage is TRBV30 and J usage is TRBJ2-1; maybe TRBD2 (5 bases). The germline V and J ends were trimmed by 0 bases and 14 bases, with 17 bases remaining between them. The CDR3 covers 13 residues. Germline CDR1 GTSNPN, CDR2 SVGIG (reference sequence). CDR3 sequence reads: CAWSVIRGMEEFF. CDR3 coding DNA: TGTGCCTGGAGTGTTATCCGAGGAATGGAGGAGTTCTTC.

The V gene is TRBV28, the J gene TRBJ1-1, with unresolved D. Trimming took off 5 bases at V and 7 bases at J, with 20 bases between the two ends. CDR1 is MDHEN, CDR2 SYDVKM, per germline. The CDR3 consists of 15 residues. CDR3: CASSPQPAGPVEAFF. The CDR3 DNA follows: TGTGCCAGCAGTCCCCAACCGGCCGGGCCAGTTGAAGCTTTCTTT.

In its sample, this clonotype was seen a few times. A junction end diverges from the germline sequence, so it may reflect a read error. This sequence joins TRBV28 and TRBJ2-7, with 8 bases aligning to TRBD2. Germline CDR1 and CDR2: MDHEN and SYDVKM. There are 15 residues in the CDR3. The CDR3 region has the DNA TGTGCCAGCAGTTTAACAGCGGGAGAGTCCTACAAGCAGTACTTC. This translates into CASSLTAGESYKQYF.

The chain uses TRBV7-9 and TRBJ1-2, with 11 bases matching TRBD1. The CDR3 is 17 amino acids. Germline CDR1 SEHNR, CDR2 FQNEAQ (reference sequence). After removal of 5 bases from V and 0 bases from J, the junction contained 8 bases not matched to a gene. CDR3 region: CASSPRDRGFSNYGYTF. CDR3 nucleotides: TGTGCCAGCAGCCCTCGGGACAGGGGGTTTTCTAACTATGGCTACACCTTC.

With regard to this clonotype: A read error is possible here, since a much larger clone lies one base away. V usage is TRBV5-6 and J usage is TRBJ2-3; D unclear. Looked up from germline, CDR1 is SGHDT and CDR2 is YYEEEE. The CDR3 is made up of 16 amino acids. The V end was cut by 3 bases, the J end by 2 bases, with 16 bases between. The CDR3 sequence: CASSYAPVRTTDTQYF. In DNA, the CDR3 is TGTGCCAGCAGCTACGCCCCTGTACGGACCACAGATACGCAGTATTTT.

In this sample, this clonotype turned up once. This rearrangement joins TRBV30 to TRBJ2-3, with 7 bases that match TRBD2. Germline V gene lookup returns CDR1 GTSNPN and CDR2 SVGIG (reference sequence). There are 12 residues in the CDR3. V shed 4 bases and J 5 bases; nucleotides not matched to a gene: 3. The CDR3 DNA sequence: TGTGCCTGGACTTTAGCGGGAGATACGCAGTATTTT. Its translation is CAWTLAGDTQYF.

Regarding this clonotype: The junction and the germline gene differ at one end; a read error may be behind it. The V call is TRBV10-3, the J call TRBJ2-5, with 9 bases lining up with TRBD2. The CDR3 has 15 residues. CDR1 is ENHRY, CDR2 SYGVKD, per germline. The DNA of the CDR3 is TGTGTCATCAGTAAGAGAGCTAGCGGGGCAGAGACCCAGTACTTC. It specifies CVISKRASGAETQYF.